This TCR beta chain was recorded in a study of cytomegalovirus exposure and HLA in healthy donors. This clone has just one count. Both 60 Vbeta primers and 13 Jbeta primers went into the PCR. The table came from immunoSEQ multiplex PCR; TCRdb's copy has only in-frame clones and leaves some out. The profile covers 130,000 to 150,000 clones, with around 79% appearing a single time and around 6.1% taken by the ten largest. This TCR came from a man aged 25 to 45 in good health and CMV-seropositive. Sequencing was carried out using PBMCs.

Written as DNA, the CDR3 is TGTGCCAGCACCACTTCCGGGACAGGGAAACAAGAGACCCAGTACTTC. The encoded protein is CASTTSGTGKQETQYF. The chain has TRBV28 and TRBJ2-5, with TRBD1 matching 9 bases. Per germline, CDR1 MDHEN and CDR2 SYDVKM. V lost 7 bases and J lost 2; bases outside the gene matches: 11. This CDR3 is 16 amino acids long.